This TCR beta chain derives from a study of identifying expanded T cells in peripheral blood (dated by TCRdb to the late 2010s). Concerning the study at large: Separate aliquots of the same genomic DNA pool were sequenced to produce technical replicates, and four replicates were compared in pairs. What the study reported, not specific to this receptor: The binomial model flagged approximately 1.2 differentially abundant clones between technical replicates but 15 to 17 over around two weeks and 18 to 20 over approximately 4 weeks. The authors expected that biological variance in healthy repertoires might rise further over much longer intervals, such as months to years. Across all healthy-donor time intervals, the beta-binomial model significantly lowered both the number of clones called differentially abundant and the false-positive rate. Variance in clone template counts between roughly 2-week samples significantly increased with total template count across all healthy donors.

During the collection period, no infections or other immune events were recorded for the healthy donors. Blood repertoires from healthy donors were used as a training cohort for calibrating time-dependent variance in a beta-binomial model of differential abundance of T-cell clones. The training cohort included approximately 10 healthy donors, of whom 3 were female and 7 were male. The donors were between roughly 25 and 64 years old, with an average age of approximately 46 years. Whole blood was collected from each healthy donor at three time points spaced about two weeks apart and obtained from a commercial supplier. For immunosequencing, genomic DNA was extracted from whole blood that had not been sorted. Taken from cysteine to phenylalanine, the CDR3 has 15 residues. This entry keeps only the CDR3 DNA: 45 bases, framed from base 1. In the germline V gene (reference sequence), CDR1 corresponds to SEHNR and CDR2 to FQNEAQ. Unmatched junction bases come to 7, with V trimmed by 5 bases and J by 6 bases.

For this clone: The antigen it recognizes is unknown. No clone much larger than this one lies a single base away; base qualities are absent.

The immunoSEQ Assay, which relies on bias-controlled multiplex PCR amplification of genomic DNA, was used to profile TCRbeta CDR3 regions. Turning to the authors' computational methods: To quantify the absolute abundance of each unique TCRbeta CDR3 region, the sequences were collapsed and filtered. Two models were used to test differential abundance: a binomial model (Fisher-equivalent) and a beta-binomial model that adds time-dependent variance fitted from healthy donors. Clones with fewer than 5 combined templates were removed, and a clone was called differentially abundant if the clone's Benjamini-Hochberg FDR was below 0.01. Using the form v = (b*log(k)+a)^2, the beta-binomial variance was modeled as a function of the total template count across the two samples. Not all clones reach the TCRdb copy of this immuneACCESS table, which keeps in-frame sequences only. Checked studies attribute under half of the gap to unresolved V genes and leave the rest unexplained. That table is the source of V, J and clone size, and D and trimming were worked out from the DNA. In all, the sample holds 55,000 to 80,000 clones, and around 81% of those were seen once. Together, the top ten hold 15% to 20% of the sample.

This TCR came from a person between 18 and 75 years old in good health. The chain was built from TRBV7-9 and TRBJ2-1; 10 central nucleotides agree with TRBD2. The sequenced sample consisted of blood. The CDR3 here reads CASSHSGGAFNEQFF. The bases are TGTGCCAGCAGCCACAGCGGGGGGGCCTTCAATGAGCAGTTCTTC.